This passage covers 20 T cell receptor beta chains from one sample sequenced in a study of stem cell transplantation in POMP-related autoinflammatory disease. Profiling relied on immunoSEQ multiplex PCR, and the TCRdb table lists in-frame clones only, not all of them. The sample has 33,000 or so clones, 85% to 90% seen once. The sequencing used CD4+ T cells from PBMCs, collected before stem cell transplantation. The receptors were gathered from a human donor with POMP-related autoinflammation and immune dysregulation (PRAID).

CDR3 DNA: TGCGCCAGCAGCTTGCGCGGGGGCCCTCGTTCTTACCAAGAGACCCAGTACTTC. It codes for CASSLRGGPRSYQETQYF. The chain links TRBV5-1 to TRBJ2-5; TRBD2 might be the D (7 bases). The CDR3 consists of 18 residues. Per the germline V gene, CDR1 is SGHRS and CDR2 is YFSETQ. The V and J ends lost 1 base and 0 bases respectively, with 19 bases between them.

The chain's CDR3 is CASSLEGTGVGETQYF. As DNA, the CDR3 is TGTGCCAGCAGCTTGGAGGGGACAGGGGTGGGAGAGACCCAGTACTTC. The V and J genes are TRBV5-6 and TRBJ2-5; 10 nucleotides line up with TRBD1. V was pared by 0 bases and J by 4 bases, with 6 bases of the junction left unmatched. CDR1 is SGHDT and CDR2 is YYEEEE in the germline V gene. The CDR3 is 16 amino acids.

The gene calls are TRBV18 and TRBJ2-5; D ambiguous. Trimming took off 1 base at V and 1 base at J, with 7 bases between the two ends. CDR3 length equals 14 residues. Germline V gene data show CDR1 as KGHSH and CDR2 as LQKENI. The CDR3 region is CASSPRALQETQYF. CDR3 DNA sequence: TGTGCCAGCTCACCACGGGCCCTCCAAGAGACCCAGTACTTC.

This sequence joins TRBV6-6 and TRBJ1-5; 7 bases fit TRBD1. V dropped 4 bases and J dropped 5; count of bases not matched to a gene: 8. This CDR3 region has 15 residues. CDR1 is MNHNY, CDR2 SVGAGI, per germline (reference sequence). CDR3 protein: CASSSEPGTDQPQHF. The DNA of the CDR3 is TGTGCCAGCAGTTCTGAACCTGGGACAGATCAGCCCCAGCATTTT.

The gene calls are TRBV5-5 and TRBJ1-2; 8 nucleotides align to TRBD1. Germline V gene sequence: CDR1 SGHKS, CDR2 YYEKEE (reference sequence). This CDR3 spans 16 amino acids. Unmatched junction bases numbered 14, after V lost 4 bases and J lost 6 bases. CDR3 sequence reads: CASSPDEDRASHGYTF. CDR3 DNA sequence: TGTGCCAGCAGCCCGGACGAGGACAGGGCGTCACATGGCTACACCTTC.

V and J are TRBV7-9 and TRBJ2-3, with D unresolved. Trimming removed 4 bases from V and 0 bases from J, with 5 bases in between. Germline CDR1 is SEHNR and CDR2 is FQNEAQ (reference sequence). The CDR3 runs to 13 residues. As DNA, the CDR3 is TGTGCCAGCAGCTCGGCGAGCACAGATACGCAGTATTTT. Amino acid sequence: CASSSASTDTQYF.

The chain joins TRBV5-1 to TRBJ2-1; 7 nucleotides align to TRBD1. The CDR3 spans 15 residues. Per the germline V gene, CDR1 is SGHRS and CDR2 is YFSETQ. J gave up 2 bases and V 0 bases, and 2 bases lay outside the gene matches. DNA for the CDR3: TGCGCCAGCAGCTTGGGACAGGGTCCCTACAATGAGCAGTTCTTC. Translating gives CASSLGQGPYNEQFF.

The J gene is TRBJ2-2, the V gene TRBV9; 10 bases line up with TRBD1. CDR1 SGDLS and CDR2 YYNGEE come from the germline V gene. Trimming removed 5 bases from V and 3 bases from J; junction bases left unmatched: 4. The CDR3 loop spans 15 amino acids. The DNA of the CDR3 is TGTGCCAGCAGAGCCGGGACAGGGGACACCGGGGAGCTGTTTTTT. Its protein is CASRAGTGDTGELFF.

The chain has TRBV7-2 and TRBJ1-1, with D unresolved. The CDR3 spans 8 residues. Trimming shortened V by 8 bases and J by 8 bases, and 3 bases separated the two germline ends. The germline V gene has CDR1 SGHTA and CDR2 FQGNSA. The CDR3 sequence is CASQEAFF. The CDR3 nucleotides read TGTGCCAGCCAGGAAGCTTTCTTT.

V and J are TRBV10-3 and TRBJ2-1; the D gene is possibly TRBD2 (5 bases). V lost 3 bases and J lost 7, with 10 bases in between. Germline CDR1 and CDR2: ENHRY and SYGVKD. The CDR3 spans 13 residues. CDR3 in DNA: TGTGCCATCAGTGATGGTGGCGGGAATGAGCAGTTCTTC. Amino acid sequence: CAISDGGGNEQFF.

This chain connects TRBV5-1 to TRBJ2-7, with D tentatively TRBD2 (6 bases). Per the germline V gene, CDR1 is SGHRS and CDR2 is YFSETQ. The CDR3 spans 15 residues. Trimming took off 0 bases at V and 2 bases at J, with 12 bases between the two ends. The CDR3 reads CASSLGVADAYEQYF. CDR3 bases: TGCGCCAGCAGCTTGGGGGTAGCGGACGCCTACGAGCAGTACTTC.

The V call is TRBV5-6, the J call TRBJ2-5; D is ambiguous. This CDR3 has 14 residues. V was cut by 1 base and J by 2 bases, with 9 bases left in between. In germline, CDR1 is SGHDT, CDR2 YYEEEE. CDR3 loop: CASSLFATQETQYF. The CDR3 DNA reads TGTGCCAGCAGCTTGTTCGCGACTCAAGAGACCCAGTACTTC.

The chain combines TRBV5-1 with TRBJ1-1; 8 nucleotides align to TRBD1. CDR1 and CDR2 from the germline V gene are SGHRS and YFSETQ. With V trimmed by 1 base and J by 4 bases, 15 bases remained unmatched. This CDR3 has 18 residues. The CDR3 protein is CASSLTVGRGRFSTEAFF. CDR3 coding DNA: TGCGCCAGCAGCTTGACGGTGGGCAGGGGGCGCTTTTCCACTGAAGCTTTCTTT.

The V call is TRBV7-2, the J call TRBJ2-2; D is unclear. V shed 6 bases and J shed 5 bases, with 13 bases lying between them. This CDR3 spans 14 amino acids. Germline V gene lookup returns CDR1 SGHTA and CDR2 FQGNSA. The CDR3 DNA reads TGTGCCAGCAGGCCTAGTAGTAGAACCGGGGAGCTGTTTTTT. Protein sequence: CASRPSSRTGELFF.

V is TRBV4-1 and J is TRBJ2-5; perhaps D is TRBD1 or TRBD2 (5 bases each). The CDR3 has 13 residues. Germline CDR1 MGHRA, CDR2 YSYEKL. V was cut by 4 bases and J by 5 bases, with 11 bases left in between. This CDR3 is CASSLSGAETQYF. DNA of the CDR3: TGCGCCAGCAGCCTTTCCGGGGCGGAGACCCAGTACTTC.

The chain uses TRBV4-2 and TRBJ1-1; D is unresolved. Germline V gene data show CDR1 as LGHNA and CDR2 as YNFKEQ. CDR3 size: 16 residues. Trimming removed 0 bases from V and 0 bases from J, with 11 bases in between. The CDR3 coding sequence is TGTGCCAGCAGCCAAGATCGTGGGCAGATGAACACTGAAGCTTTCTTT. Protein product: CASSQDRGQMNTEAFF.

The V call is TRBV28, the J call TRBJ2-7; D ambiguous. CDR3 length: 14 residues. V gave up 3 bases and J gave up 3 bases, with 12 bases separating them. The germline V gene encodes CDR1 MDHEN and CDR2 SYDVKM. CDR3 protein: CASSLAALGYEQYF. DNA for the CDR3: TGTGCCAGCAGTTTGGCAGCCCTTGGCTACGAGCAGTACTTC.

V usage is TRBV5-1 and J usage is TRBJ2-1; D is undetermined. The germline V gene has CDR1 SGHRS and CDR2 YFSETQ. The CDR3 runs to 17 residues. V dropped 3 bases and J dropped 4 bases, with 20 bases sitting between them. As DNA, the CDR3 is TGCGCCAGCAGCTGGAGTGTTAGCACCACCCCTTACAATGAGCAGTTCTTC. Protein: CASSWSVSTTPYNEQFF.

The V call is TRBV5-1, the J call TRBJ2-7; TRBD1 matches 10 bases. CDR3 length: 16 amino acids. Per the germline V gene, CDR1 is SGHRS and CDR2 is YFSETQ. Trimming cost V 0 bases and J 12 bases; bases outside gene matches: 15. The CDR3 sequence is CASSLGQGASLGGSYF. The CDR3 DNA reads as TGCGCCAGCAGCTTGGGACAGGGGGCCTCGTTAGGAGGGTCGTACTTC.

This rearrangement joins TRBV19 to TRBJ1-5; a possible D gene is TRBD1 (6 bases). Looked up from germline, CDR1 is LNHDA and CDR2 is SQIVND (reference sequence). V lost 4 bases, J lost 7 bases, and 17 bases lay in between. The CDR3 is 15 residues long. The CDR3 DNA sequence: TGTGCCAGTAGTAGTCTTAACAGGGCCTCACAGCCCCAGCATTTT. Translating gives CASSSLNRASQPQHF.